The source of this TCR beta chain is a study of blood T cell repertoires in COVID-19. About the research overall: Acute and convalescent COVID-19 specimens originated in the United States, Italy and Spain. From T cells, B-cell-depleted T cells, or PBMCs came the material, which was cDNA or gDNA.

The table lists this clone with a few counts. TCRdb keeps only in-frame clones here, not all; method: immunoSEQ multiplex PCR. The profile shows roughly 180,000 clones, roughly 88% of them singletons. This CDR3 is 13 amino acids long. Trimming took off 5 bases at V and 1 base at J, with 6 bases between the two ends. Looked up from germline, CDR1 is PRHDT and CDR2 is FYEKMQ (reference sequence). The specimen sequenced was peripheral blood. This receptor was obtained from a man aged 55 to 70 who had recovered from COVID-19. V and J are TRBV13 and TRBJ1-5; D call uncertain. The CDR3 spells CASSPASNQPQHF. CDR3 nucleotides: TGTGCCAGCAGCCCCGCGAGCAATCAGCCCCAGCATTTT.